This T cell receptor beta chain was captured by sequencing in a study of blood T cell repertoires in COVID-19 (dated by TCRdb to the early 2020s). A note on the overall study: Collaborator samples came from the United States, Italy and Spain and covered acute and convalescent phases of COVID-19. The repertoires were released in a freely available public database meant as a resource for research on the immune response to SARS-CoV-2. The dataset comprised deeply sampled blood TCRbeta repertoires from subjects exposed to, actively infected with, or recovered from COVID-19. The material from the prospective study consisted of cDNA or gDNA derived from T cells, B-cell-depleted T cells, or PBMCs. Samples came from the ongoing ImmuneRACE study (first 160 participants) plus 1,254 subjects from 6 global collaborators. HLA class I and class II types, where available, came from metadata supplied by the sample provider rather than from assay-based typing. A de-identified subject ID, COVID-19 status, age in years and sex were almost always included in the sample metadata.

The immunoSEQ Assay, a bias-controlled multiplex PCR, was used to amplify TCRbeta CDR3 regions from genomic DNA. The paper's processing steps were these. The number of nucleated cells in each sample was estimated by amplification of reference gene primers within the assay. Sequence reads were collapsed and filtered to measure the absolute abundance of every unique TCRbeta CDR3 rearrangement. For each sample, productive Simpson clonality was calculated as the square root of Simpson's diversity index over productive rearrangements. TCRdb stores this immuneACCESS table with in-frame sequences only. Part of the clones is absent; in the studies checked, under half of the shortfall reflects unresolved V genes, and no reason is known for the rest. That table furnishes V, J and clone size, whereas the DNA furnished D and trimming. Here the sample has fewer than 250,000 clones; 89% occur a single time. In total, the top ten clones hold 5.5% to 6.5% of the sample.

A second Seattle source provided samples from volunteer blood donors who had recovered from COVID-19. The collaborating institutions used their own protocols to collect whole blood in K2EDTA tubes. For TCRbeta analysis, collaborator samples were shipped as frozen whole blood, as isolated PBMCs, or as DNA extracted from either sample type. On this clone itself: No antigen is known for it. The input lacks base qualities; no much larger clone sits a single base away.

Taken from cysteine to phenylalanine, the CDR3 has 17 residues. Only CDR3 DNA is held: 51 bases, read in frame from base 1. CDR1 MNHEY and CDR2 SMNVEV are derived from the germline V gene (reference sequence). V trim: 4 bases; J trim: 6 bases; unmatched bases: 10. Study-wide conclusions, independent of this receptor: The quantity of clinical and demographic metadata differed by source and by participant and was supplied without curation.

The chain links TRBV27 with TRBJ1-5; 12 of the junction bases match TRBD1. The specimen was peripheral blood. The clonotype originates from a man aged 55 to 70 who had recovered from COVID-19. The nucleotides read TGTGCCAGCAGTTCCAACCCCGGGACAGGGGGCTTTCAGCCCCAGCATTTT. Its translation reads: CASSSNPGTGGFQPQHF.